The subject of this entry is one T cell receptor (beta chain). What it binds is not known. V shed 2 bases and J shed 4 bases, with 14 bases lying between them. Germline CDR1 SEHNR, CDR2 FQNEAQ (reference sequence). The CDR3 is 15 amino acids. These data belong to a study of cytomegalovirus exposure and HLA in healthy donors. This PCR relied on a set of 60 Vbeta primers and 13 Jbeta primers. The table came from immunoSEQ multiplex PCR; TCRdb's copy has only in-frame clones and leaves some out. This sample has around 150,000 clones, with around 80% found just once. Whole-study findings and limits: Many donors shared some public TCRs, even though most TCR sequences were rare.

The chain uses TRBV7-9 and TRBJ1-2, with D possibly being TRBD1 (6 bases). This sequence was found in a man aged 35-49 years in good health and CMV-seronegative. What was sequenced was PBMCs. For the CDR3, the DNA is TGTGCCAGCAGCTTATATGGACAGAGTATCTATGGCTACACCTTC. It is translated as CASSLYGQSIYGYTF.